These 10 T cell receptor beta chains share one sample of origin, sequenced in a study of shared clonotypes between healthy human individuals (dated by TCRdb to the early 2020s). Receptor libraries were prepared by the immunoSEQ multiplex PCR assay. TCRdb holds this immuneACCESS table with in-frame rearrangements only. Some clones are missing; in checked studies, unresolved V genes explain under half, and the rest has no known cause. Recorded for this sample are 750,000 to 1,000,000 clones; more than 85% of them occurred a single time. Less than 25% of the sample comes from the top ten. CD8 naive samples were obtained by positive selection for CCR7 among CD45RO-negative cells, yielding a CD45RA+CCR7+ population from which TemRA cells were excluded. Sequencing was done on a sample of naive CD8+ T cells sorted from blood. In the paper's terms, the cell subset or site label means: CD45RA+CCR7+. The receptor set was obtained from a man younger than 45 in good health.

The chain joins TRBV4-1 to TRBJ1-5; D uncertain. The CDR3 extends over 14 amino acids. Looked up from germline, CDR1 is MGHRA and CDR2 is YSYEKL. The V end was cut by 1 base, the J end by 6 bases, with 10 bases between. The chain's CDR3 is CASSQAGIGQPQHF. In DNA, the CDR3 is TGCGCCAGCAGCCAAGCGGGCATAGGTCAGCCCCAGCATTTT.

V usage is TRBV19 and J usage is TRBJ1-1; TRBD1 aligns across 7 bases. V dropped 9 bases and J dropped 11; count of bases not matched to a gene: 9. This CDR3 has 11 amino acids. Germline assignment: CDR1 LNHDA and CDR2 SQIVND (reference sequence). As DNA, the CDR3 is TGTGCCAGCAGAGCAGGGGGGATTGCTTTCTTT. Protein: CASRAGGIAFF.

The rearrangement uses TRBV29-1 and TRBJ1-2; a possible D gene is TRBD1 (5 bases). V was shortened by 7 bases and J by 2 bases, with 17 bases between the two germline ends. From germline, CDR1 is SQVTM and CDR2 ANQGSEA. The CDR3 contains 14 residues. CDR3 coding DNA: TGCAGCGCCGAGGGTGGCAGGGCGAACTATGGCTACACCTTC. This encodes CSAEGGRANYGYTF.

Remarks on this clone: Additional DNA sequences in this sample encode the identical CDR3. J is TRBJ1-4 and V is TRBV7-9, with D unclear. The CDR3 is 14 residues long. V lost 0 bases and J lost 2, with 4 bases in between. Germline V CDR1 and CDR2: SEHNR, FQNEAQ (reference sequence). CDR3 DNA: TGTGCCAGCAGCTTAGCTGCTACTAATGAAAAACTGTTTTTT. It encodes CASSLAATNEKLFF.

The chain uses TRBV7-2 and TRBJ2-5; TRBD2 agrees at 10 bases. Trimming at V came to 0 bases and at J to 4 bases, leaving 5 bases not matched to a gene. CDR3 length equals 16 residues. Germline loops: CDR1 SGHTA, CDR2 FQGNSA. Here the CDR3 reads CASSLAVASGRETQYF. CDR3 DNA sequence: TGTGCCAGCAGCTTAGCAGTGGCTAGCGGGAGAGAGACCCAGTACTTC.

The gene calls are TRBV7-3 and TRBJ2-2; D remains unclear. Germline values: CDR1 SGHTA, CDR2 FQGTGA. The CDR3 spans 15 residues. Trimming cost V 6 bases and J 0 bases, with 11 bases left between them. Written as DNA, the CDR3 is TGTGCCAGCAGTCTTCTCCCGGCGAACACCGGGGAGCTGTTTTTT. Translated, it gives CASSLLPANTGELFF.

The chain combines TRBV4-1 with TRBJ2-7; D is unclear. Germline CDR1 reads MGHRA; CDR2 reads YSYEKL. This CDR3 is built from 13 residues. Deletions cut 2 bases from V and 5 bases from J, with 10 bases between. The CDR3 reads CASSQIDGNEQYF. The CDR3, as DNA: TGCGCCAGCAGCCAAATCGACGGAAACGAGCAGTACTTC.

The chain couples TRBV7-2 to TRBJ2-3, with TRBD2 identical over 9 bases. V trimming: 5 bases; J trimming: 1 base; junction bases outside the gene matches: 4. This CDR3 comprises 15 residues. Germline V gene data show CDR1 as SGHTA and CDR2 as FQGNSA. The CDR3 loop is CASSTRTSGTDTQYF. For the CDR3, the DNA is TGTGCCAGCAGCACCCGGACTAGCGGCACAGATACGCAGTATTTT.

The chain carries TRBV7-6 and TRBJ2-3, with 9 bases identical to TRBD1. This CDR3 is 14 amino acids long. Germline assignment: CDR1 SGHVS and CDR2 FNYEAQ. Losses at the gene ends were 5 bases for V and 4 bases for J; bases not matched to a gene: 4. This CDR3 is CASSRRQGADTQYF. Here the CDR3 DNA reads TGTGCCAGCAGCAGAAGACAGGGGGCAGATACGCAGTATTTT.

The rearrangement links TRBV2 to TRBJ2-7; no reliable D call. CDR1 SNHLY and CDR2 FYNNEI come from the germline V gene. Trimming stripped 8 bases from V and 1 base from J, with 9 bases between. The CDR3 sequence is 12 residues long. The CDR3 DNA reads TGTGCCAGCTTGCGGATTTCCTACGAGCAGTACTTC. Protein: CASLRISYEQYF.